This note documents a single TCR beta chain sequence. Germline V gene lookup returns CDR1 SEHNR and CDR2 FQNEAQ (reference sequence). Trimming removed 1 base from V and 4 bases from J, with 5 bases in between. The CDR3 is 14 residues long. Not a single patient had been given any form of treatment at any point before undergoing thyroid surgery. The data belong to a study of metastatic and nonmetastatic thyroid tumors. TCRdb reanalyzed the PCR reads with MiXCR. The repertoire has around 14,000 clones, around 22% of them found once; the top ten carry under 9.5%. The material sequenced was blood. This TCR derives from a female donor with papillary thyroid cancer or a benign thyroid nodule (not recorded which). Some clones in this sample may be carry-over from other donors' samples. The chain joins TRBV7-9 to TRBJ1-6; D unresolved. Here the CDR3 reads CASSLEQYNSPLHF. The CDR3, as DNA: TGTGCCAGCAGCTTAGAACAGTATAATTCACCCCTCCACTTT.